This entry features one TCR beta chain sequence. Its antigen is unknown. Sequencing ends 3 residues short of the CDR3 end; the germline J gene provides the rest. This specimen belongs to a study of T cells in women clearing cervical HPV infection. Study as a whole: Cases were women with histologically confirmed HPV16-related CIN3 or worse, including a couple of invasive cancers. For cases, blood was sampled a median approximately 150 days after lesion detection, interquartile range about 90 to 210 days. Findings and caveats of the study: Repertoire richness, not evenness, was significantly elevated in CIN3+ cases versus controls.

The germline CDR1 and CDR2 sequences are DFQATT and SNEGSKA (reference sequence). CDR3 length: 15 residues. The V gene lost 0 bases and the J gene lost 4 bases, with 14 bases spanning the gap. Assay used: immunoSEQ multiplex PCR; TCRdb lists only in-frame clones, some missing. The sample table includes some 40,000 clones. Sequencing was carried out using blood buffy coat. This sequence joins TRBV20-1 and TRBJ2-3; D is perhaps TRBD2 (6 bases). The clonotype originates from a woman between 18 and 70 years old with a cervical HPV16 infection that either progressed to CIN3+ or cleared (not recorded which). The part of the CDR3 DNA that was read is TGCAGTGCTAGAGAGCCGGGACTTTCCCCAGATACG. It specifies CSAREPGLSPDT. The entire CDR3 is CSAREPGLSPDTQYF.